The rows below give T cell receptor beta chains drawn from one sample of a study of technical replicates of blood from a few donors. Clones were sequenced by immunoSEQ multiplex PCR, and TCRdb holds only the in-frame ones, with some missing. The sample consists of about 83,000 clones, about 94% of them appearing once. The material sequenced was T cells isolated from PBMCs. The receptors derive from a human donor in good health. Each CDR3 is given with its conserved first and last residue. The D gene is left open where the match is weak. Some rows have no size entry. The others give once, few or many, or a class for an expanded clone.

>TRBD1|TRBJ1-2|-|TRBV14
TGTGCCAGCAGCCGCCCCGGGGACAGGGGGAGAGGCTACACCTTC
CASSRPGDRGRGYTF
>TRBD1|TRBJ2-3|-|TRBV9
TGTGCCAGCAGCGCGACAGGGGTGCCGATGGATACGCAGTATTTT
CASSATGVPMDTQYF
>TRBD1|TRBJ2-1|-|TRBV27
TGTGCCAGCAGTCAATATAGCCCCTGGACAGGCGAAGGGTACAATGAGCAGTTCTTC
CASSQYSPWTGEGYNEQFF
>-|TRBJ2-1|-|TRBV6-5
TGTGCCAGCAGTGCCAATTCACAGGGACACAAGAGGTTCTTC
CASSANSQGHKRFF
>TRBD1|TRBJ1-5|-|TRBV2
TGTGCCAGTGGACAGGGGGGCAATCAGCCCCAGCATTTT
CASGQGGNQPQHF
>TRBD1|TRBJ1-3|-|TRBV4-2
TGTGCCAGCAGCCAAGGATTAGGACAGGTGTACACCATATATTTT
CASSQGLGQVYTIYF
>TRBD1|TRBJ1-5|-|TRBV28
TGTGCCAGCAGTTTGCCCGGACAGGCAATAAGCAATCAGCCCCAGCATTTT
CASSLPGQAISNQPQHF
>TRBD1|TRBJ1-1|-|TRBV6-6
TGTGCCAGCAGGGAGACAGGGTCGGACACTGAAGCTTTCTTT
CASRETGSDTEAFF
>TRBD2|TRBJ2-1|-|TRBV18
TGTGCCAGCTCACCTGCGGGGGTAACCTACAATGAGCAGTTCTTC
CASSPAGVTYNEQFF
>TRBD1|TRBJ1-1|-|TRBV10-1
TGCGCCAGCAGTGGGGGACAGGGGAACACTGAAGCTTTCTTT
CASSGGQGNTEAFF
>TRBD1|TRBJ1-2|-|TRBV27
TGTGCCAGCAGTACCGGACGGGACAGGCATGGCTACACCTTC
CASSTGRDRHGYTF
>-|TRBJ2-3|-|TRBV28
TGTGCCAGCAGCAACCTAGAAGGTGCCGCAGATACGCAGTATTTT
CASSNLEGAADTQYF
>-|TRBJ2-7|-|TRBV5-1
TGCGCCAGCAGCTCCACGCCTCTATCCGAGCAGTACTTC
CASSSTPLSEQYF
>-|TRBJ2-7|-|TRBV27
TGTGCCAGCAGTCCAGAATACGAGCAGTACTTC
CASSPEYEQYF
>-|TRBJ2-3|-|TRBV14
TGTGCCAGCAGCCAAGATCTTATAGTGATAGATACGCAGTATTTT
CASSQDLIVIDTQYF
>-|TRBJ2-7|-|TRBV20-1
TGCAGTGCCCTAGCTCGCTACGAGCAGTACTTC
CSALARYEQYF
>-|TRBJ1-1|few|TRBV28
TGTGCCAGCAGTCCCGGGACACAGAACACTGAAGCTTTCTTT
CASSPGTQNTEAFF
>-|TRBJ2-7|-|TRBV30
TGTGCCTGGGACCGGGTGGAGTTATCCCACGAGCAGTACTTC
CAWDRVELSHEQYF
>-|TRBJ1-5|-|TRBV25-1
TGTGCCAGCAGTGAAACCGGAGGGTTTGATCAGCCCCAGCATTTT
CASSETGGFDQPQHF
>TRBD2|TRBJ2-3|-|TRBV5-4
TGTGCCAGCAGCTTGTTTAGCGGGACTCCAGATACGCAGTATTTT
CASSLFSGTPDTQYF
>TRBD1|TRBJ2-7|-|TRBV7-9
TGTGCCAGCAGCGAACCGGGACAGGGGTTATTCGAGCAGTACTTC
CASSEPGQGLFEQYF
>TRBD2|TRBJ2-7|-|TRBV4-2
TGTGCCAGCAGCCAAGTAGGTCGCGGGAGTTCTGACTACGAGCAGTACTTC
CASSQVGRGSSDYEQYF